The 5 T cell receptor beta chains reported below all come from one sample, sequenced in a study of post-analysis software for immune sequencing data. Findings of the study overall: Roughly 5 TRBV segments (TRBV5-6, TRBV5-1 and TRBV20-1 among them) occurred more frequently in patients than in controls.

No antigen is known for these receptors. Presence of unique molecular identifiers characterized the TCR beta cDNA libraries. TCRdb used MiXCR to reprocess the PCR reads, holding one entry per CDR3 protein. This sample has roughly 800,000 distinct CDR3 sequences, with 30% found just once. The specimen was blood. The receptors shown here come from a girl aged 10 to 17 with multiple sclerosis.

The chain joins TRBV20-1 to TRBJ2-2; D possibly uses TRBD1 or TRBD2 (5 bases each). This CDR3 comprises 14 residues. V gave up 7 bases and J gave up 2 bases, with 14 bases separating them. CDR1 is DFQATT, CDR2 SNEGSKA, per germline (reference sequence). The DNA for the CDR3 is TGCAGTGTCTTGGGACCGCTAAACACCGGGGAGCTGTTTTTT. Translating it yields CSVLGPLNTGELFF.

This clonotype occurred a few times. The J gene is TRBJ2-1, the V gene TRBV7-2; 7 nucleotides align to TRBD1. This CDR3 is 14 amino acids long. After removal of 6 bases from V and 6 bases from J, the junction contained 8 bases not matched to a gene. CDR1 is SGHTA, CDR2 FQGNSA, per germline. CDR3 sequence: CASRGTVGPNEQFF. In nucleotides, the CDR3 is TGTGCCAGCAGGGGGACAGTCGGCCCCAATGAGCAGTTCTTC.

V and J are TRBV28 and TRBJ1-2; no definite D call. This CDR3 is 14 amino acids long. CDR1 is MDHEN and CDR2 is SYDVKM in the germline V gene. Trimming took 8 bases from V and 0 from J, leaving 13 bases between them. The CDR3, as DNA: TGTGCCAGCCACTTTTGGGATTCTAACTATGGCTACACCTTC. Its translation is CASHFWDSNYGYTF.

The table lists this clonotype with a few counts. The chain employs TRBV7-2 and TRBJ2-1; 9 positions match TRBD2. Germline V lookup: CDR1 SGHTA, CDR2 FQGNSA. The CDR3 consists of 17 residues. J gave up 8 bases and V 1 base, and 12 bases lay outside the gene matches. The CDR3 reads CASSLDTPSGTSYEQFF. The CDR3 DNA sequence: TGTGCCAGCAGCTTAGATACCCCTAGCGGGACCAGCTATGAGCAGTTCTTC.

This sequence joins TRBV11-3 and TRBJ1-6; D remains unclear. The CDR3 length is 13 residues. Germline V lookup: CDR1 SGHNT, CDR2 YENEEA. Trimming stripped 8 bases from V and 6 bases from J, with 11 bases between. CDR3 loop: CASAAGSNSPLHF. As DNA, the CDR3 is TGTGCCAGCGCAGCGGGTAGTAATTCACCCCTCCACTTT.